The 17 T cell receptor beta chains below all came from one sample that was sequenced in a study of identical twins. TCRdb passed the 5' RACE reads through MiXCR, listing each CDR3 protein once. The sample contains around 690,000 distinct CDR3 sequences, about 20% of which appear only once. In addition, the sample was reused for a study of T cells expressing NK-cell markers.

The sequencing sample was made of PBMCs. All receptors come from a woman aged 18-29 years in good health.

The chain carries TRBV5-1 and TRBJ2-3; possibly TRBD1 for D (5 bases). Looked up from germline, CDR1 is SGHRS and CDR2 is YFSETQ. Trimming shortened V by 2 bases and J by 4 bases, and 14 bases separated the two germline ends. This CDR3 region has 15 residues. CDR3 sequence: CASSFPGRVPDTQYF. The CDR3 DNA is TGCGCCAGCAGCTTTCCTGGCAGGGTCCCAGATACGCAGTATTTT.

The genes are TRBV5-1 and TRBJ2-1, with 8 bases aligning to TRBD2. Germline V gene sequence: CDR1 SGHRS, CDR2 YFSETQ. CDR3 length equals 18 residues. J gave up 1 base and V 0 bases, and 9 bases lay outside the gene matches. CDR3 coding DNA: TGCGCCAGCAGCTTGGCCGTCAGCGGGAGTAATTCCTACAATGAGCAGTTCTTC. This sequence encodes CASSLAVSGSNSYNEQFF.

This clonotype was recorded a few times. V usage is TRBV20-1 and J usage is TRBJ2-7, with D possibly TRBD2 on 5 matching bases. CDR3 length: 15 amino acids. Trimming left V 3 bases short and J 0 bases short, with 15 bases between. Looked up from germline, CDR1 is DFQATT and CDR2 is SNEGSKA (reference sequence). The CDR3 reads CSARGGGRSSYEQYF. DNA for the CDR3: TGCAGTGCTAGGGGTGGAGGTCGCTCCTCCTACGAGCAGTACTTC.

The CDR3 loop is CASRRSLEPGLGGDTQYF. The CDR3 bases are TGCGCCAGCAGAAGATCGCTGGAACCGGGACTAGGTGGAGATACGCAGTATTTT. V is TRBV5-1 and J is TRBJ2-3, with 8 bases aligning to TRBD2. Germline lookup yields CDR1 SGHRS and CDR2 YFSETQ. Unmatched junction bases numbered 19, after V lost 5 bases and J lost 5 bases. CDR3 length: 18 amino acids.

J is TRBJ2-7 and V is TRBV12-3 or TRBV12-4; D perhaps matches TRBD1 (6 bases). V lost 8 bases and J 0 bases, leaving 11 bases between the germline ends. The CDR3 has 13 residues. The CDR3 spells CASSGHLSYEQYF. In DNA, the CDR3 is TGTGCCAGCTCGGGACACCTCTCCTACGAGCAGTACTTC.

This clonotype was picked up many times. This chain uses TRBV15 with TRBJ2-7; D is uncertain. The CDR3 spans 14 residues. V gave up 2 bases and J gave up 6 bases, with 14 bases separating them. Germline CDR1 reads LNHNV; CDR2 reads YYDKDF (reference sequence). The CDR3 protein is CATSRPPDFSEQYF. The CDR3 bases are TGTGCCACCAGCAGACCCCCCGATTTCAGCGAGCAGTACTTC.

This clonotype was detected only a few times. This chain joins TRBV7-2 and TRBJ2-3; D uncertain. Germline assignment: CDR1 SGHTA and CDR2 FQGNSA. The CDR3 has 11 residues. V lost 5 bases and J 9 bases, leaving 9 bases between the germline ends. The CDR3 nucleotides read TGTGCCAGCAGCCCCGCCCCCACGCAGTATTTT. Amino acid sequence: CASSPAPTQYF.

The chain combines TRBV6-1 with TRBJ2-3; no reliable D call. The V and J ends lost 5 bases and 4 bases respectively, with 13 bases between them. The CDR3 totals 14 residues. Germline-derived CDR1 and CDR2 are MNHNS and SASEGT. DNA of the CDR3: TGTGCCAGCAGTAACGCCGACTGGGCAGATACGCAGTATTTT. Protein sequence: CASSNADWADTQYF.

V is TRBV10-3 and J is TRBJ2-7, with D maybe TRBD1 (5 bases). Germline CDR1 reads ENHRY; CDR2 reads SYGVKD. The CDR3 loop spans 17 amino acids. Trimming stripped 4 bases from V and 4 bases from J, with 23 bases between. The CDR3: CAISAGLGYSNPYEQYF. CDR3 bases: TGTGCCATCAGTGCAGGGTTGGGGTACTCAAATCCTTACGAGCAGTACTTC.

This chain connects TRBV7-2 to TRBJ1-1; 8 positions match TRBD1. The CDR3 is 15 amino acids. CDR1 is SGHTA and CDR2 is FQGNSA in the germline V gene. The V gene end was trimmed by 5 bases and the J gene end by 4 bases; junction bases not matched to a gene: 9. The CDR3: CASSPGQGRTTEAFF. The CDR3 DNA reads TGTGCCAGCAGCCCCGGACAGGGAAGGACCACTGAAGCTTTCTTT.

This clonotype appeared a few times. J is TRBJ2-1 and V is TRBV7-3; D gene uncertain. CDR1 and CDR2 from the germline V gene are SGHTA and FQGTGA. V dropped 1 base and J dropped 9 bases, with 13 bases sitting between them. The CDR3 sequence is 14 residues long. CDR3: CASSLISSITEQFF. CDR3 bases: TGTGCCAGCAGCTTAATATCCTCCATTACTGAGCAGTTCTTC.

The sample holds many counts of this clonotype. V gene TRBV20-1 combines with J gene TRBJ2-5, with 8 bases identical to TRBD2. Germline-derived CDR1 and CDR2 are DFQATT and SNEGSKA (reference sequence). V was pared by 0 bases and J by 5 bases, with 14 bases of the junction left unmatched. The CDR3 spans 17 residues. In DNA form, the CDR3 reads TGCAGTGCTAGAGATTCTCCGGGACTAGGGGTCCGTGAGACCCAGTACTTC. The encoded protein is CSARDSPGLGVRETQYF.

The CDR3 protein is CASSHRGAGEAFF. The CDR3, as DNA: TGTGCCAGCAGCCATAGGGGGGCGGGAGAAGCTTTCTTT. This chain connects TRBV7-2 to TRBJ1-1, with D possibly matching TRBD1 (6 bases). CDR3 length equals 13 residues. From germline, CDR1 is SGHTA and CDR2 FQGNSA. V lost 5 bases and J 8 bases, leaving 15 bases between the germline ends. Combining the CDR3 with reference TRBV7-2 and TRBJ1-1 gives the whole variable domain GAGVSQSPSNKVTEKGKDVELRCDPISGHTALYWYRQSLGQGLEFLIYFQGNSAPDKSGLPSDRFSAERTGGSVSTLTIQRTQQEDSAVYLCASSHRGAGEAFFGQGTRLTVV.

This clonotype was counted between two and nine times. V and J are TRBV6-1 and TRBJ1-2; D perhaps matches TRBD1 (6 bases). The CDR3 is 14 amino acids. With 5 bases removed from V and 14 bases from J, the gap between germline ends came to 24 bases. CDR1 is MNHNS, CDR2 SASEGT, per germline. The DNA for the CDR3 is TGTGCCAGCAGTAGTTACCCGGGACACCCTAGGTGGACCTTC. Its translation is CASSSYPGHPRWTF.

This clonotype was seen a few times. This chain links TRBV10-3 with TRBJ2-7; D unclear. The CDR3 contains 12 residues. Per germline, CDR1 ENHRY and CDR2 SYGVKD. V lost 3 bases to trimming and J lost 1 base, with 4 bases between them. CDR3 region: CAISDHSYEQYF. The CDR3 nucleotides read TGTGCCATCAGTGACCATTCCTACGAGCAGTACTTC.

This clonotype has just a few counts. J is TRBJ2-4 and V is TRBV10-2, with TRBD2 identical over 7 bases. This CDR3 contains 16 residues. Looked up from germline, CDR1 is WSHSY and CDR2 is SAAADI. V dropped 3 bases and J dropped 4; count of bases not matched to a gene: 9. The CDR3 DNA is TGCGCCAGCAGTGAACCCGGGACTAACTCGAAAAACATTCAGTACTTC. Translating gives CASSEPGTNSKNIQYF.

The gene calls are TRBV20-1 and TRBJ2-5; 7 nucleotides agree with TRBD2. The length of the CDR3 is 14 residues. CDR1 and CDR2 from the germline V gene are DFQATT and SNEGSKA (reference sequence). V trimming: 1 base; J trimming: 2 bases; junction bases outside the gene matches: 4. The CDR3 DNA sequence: TGCAGTGCTAGAGGACTAGCATCTCAAGAGACCCAGTACTTC. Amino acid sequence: CSARGLASQETQYF.